What follows describes a single T cell receptor (beta chain). The antigen remains unidentified. The entry originates in a study of OX40 agonist ivuxolimab in advanced cancers. Study overall: An anti-OX40 (CD134) antibody with agonistic activity, ivuxolimab, was administered to patients.

General observations from the study: Individuals who were partial responders at 0.1-3.0 mg/kg had clonal expansion that ranked among the lowest. Circulating CD4+ and CD8+ T cells showed clonal expansion by week 6 at 0.1 to 3.0 mg/kg. Antigens targeted by the expanded peripheral T cells were not determined.

CDR1 SGHNT and CDR2 YYREEE come from the germline V gene (reference sequence). This CDR3 has 12 amino acids. The V end was cut by 2 bases, the J end by 9 bases, with 9 bases between. Clones were read by immunoSEQ multiplex PCR, and TCRdb kept only the in-frame ones, dropping some. The table records 90,000 to 100,000 clones, 85% to 90% of them present only once. The chain has TRBV5-4 and TRBJ2-1; D unclear. The source material was CD4+ or CD8+ T cells sorted from blood, sampled in a trial of the OX40 agonist ivuxolimab. This sequence originates from an adult with an advanced solid tumor such as melanoma, head and neck, liver or kidney cancer. CDR3 nucleotide sequence: TGTGCCAGCAGCTTACGAGGTACTGAGCAGTTCTTC. This codes for CASSLRGTEQFF.